The entry below gives a single T cell receptor (beta chain) sequence along with its context. The antigen remains undetermined. Germline-derived CDR1 and CDR2 are MDHEN and SYDVKM. The CDR3 sequence is 12 residues long. The V end was cut by 8 bases, the J end by 0 bases, with 7 bases between. This record comes from a study of cytomegalovirus exposure and HLA in healthy donors. Overall study results and limits: TCR beta V segments were, for the most part, productive about 87% or about 30% of the time in an earlier analysis. The HLA-A and HLA-B alleles of most subjects were reportedly predicted accurately from TCR beta sequences. For most TCR sequences rarity was the rule, although some public TCRs occurred in many donors. Per published reports, the classifier diagnosed cytomegalovirus status with high specificity and sensitivity.

This PCR relied on a set of 60 Vbeta primers and 13 Jbeta primers. The table came from immunoSEQ multiplex PCR; TCRdb's copy has only in-frame clones and leaves some out. Of 150,000 to 200,000 clones listed, about four fifths are singletons. The TCR comes from a boy younger than 18 in good health and CMV-seronegative. The V gene is TRBV28, the J gene TRBJ2-5, with D hard to call. The sequenced material came from PBMCs. As DNA, the CDR3 is TGTGCCAGCCACCGGGACCAAGAGACCCAGTACTTC. It translates to CASHRDQETQYF.